This TCR beta chain was recorded in a study of blood T cells in healthy people across ages. The CDR3 has 13 residues. The V end lost 8 bases, the J end lost 3 bases, and 13 bases lay between the germline ends. Germline loops: CDR1 SNHLY, CDR2 FYNNEI. Combining a sample-barcoded 5' primer with a J-beta primer mix, a second PCR ran for about 7 to 11 cycles. One entry per CDR3 protein results from TCRdb running MiXCR on the 5' RACE reads. The top ten hold over 3.5% of the sample, which has more than 450,000 distinct CDR3 sequences, roughly a quarter seen once. These data are also associated with another study on T cells of mothers and their children.

What was sequenced was blood. This chain links TRBV2 with TRBJ1-1; D gene ambiguous. This clonotype was sampled from a boy aged 2 to 10 in good health. CDR3 amino acids: CASGTEADTEAFF. As DNA, the CDR3 is TGTGCCAGCGGTACAGAGGCGGACACTGAAGCTTTCTTT.